The 19 T cell receptor beta chains presented below share a single source sample, sequenced in a study of control samples from healthy donors and cancer patients. Here immunoSEQ multiplex PCR was the method, and the copy in TCRdb shows in-frame clones only, minus some. Here the sample spans around 100,000 clones, roughly 84% being singletons. The sequenced sample consisted of blood. These receptors came from a woman in her forties or fifties in good health.

This CDR3 reads CASSRPGQPAQMNTEAFF. CDR3 DNA sequence: TGTGCCAGCAGTCGGCCTGGACAGCCCGCTCAAATGAACACTGAAGCTTTCTTT. The chain employs TRBV6-6 and TRBJ1-1; a possible D gene is TRBD1 (6 bases). The CDR3 extends over 18 amino acids. V gave up 5 bases and J gave up 0 bases, with 22 bases separating them. The germline CDR1 and CDR2 sequences are MNHNY and SVGAGI (reference sequence).

V and J are TRBV2 and TRBJ2-7; D not resolved. The CDR3 has 12 amino acids. Germline assignment: CDR1 SNHLY and CDR2 FYNNEI. V was cut by 2 bases and J by 7 bases, with 9 bases left in between. Here the CDR3 DNA reads TGTGCCAGCAGTGAAACCCCACTGGAGCAGTACGTC. As protein: CASSETPLEQYV.

The rearrangement uses TRBV4-2 and TRBJ2-2; no firm D call. The CDR3 runs 12 residues. Germline values: CDR1 LGHNA, CDR2 YNFKEQ. Trimming shortened V by 1 base and J by 7 bases, and 4 bases separated the two germline ends. The CDR3 loop is CASSQAIGELFF. The CDR3 DNA is TGTGCCAGCAGCCAAGCGATCGGGGAGCTGTTTTTT.

The chain recombines TRBV6-2 or TRBV6-3 with TRBJ2-7; D might be TRBD1 or TRBD2, each matching 5 bases. This CDR3 region has 20 residues. V lost 0 bases, J lost 0 bases, and 24 bases lay in between. CDR1 MNHEY and CDR2 SVGEGT come from the germline V gene. The CDR3 region is CASSYSIYLTGRNPSYEQYF. The CDR3 bases are TGTGCCAGCAGTTACTCGATATATCTTACGGGACGCAACCCCTCCTACGAGCAGTACTTC.

The chain is built from TRBV5-1 and TRBJ1-2; a weak D match, TRBD1 (5 bases). The CDR3 covers 15 residues. V lost 3 bases and J 4 bases, leaving 16 bases between the germline ends. The germline V gene has CDR1 SGHRS and CDR2 YFSETQ. The CDR3 sequence: CASSSQGKVLYGYTF. The DNA for the CDR3 is TGCGCCAGCAGCTCGCAGGGAAAGGTCCTCTATGGCTACACCTTC.

This clone was counted a few times. The genes are TRBV10-1 and TRBJ2-4, with 8 bases fitting TRBD2. Germline V gene data show CDR1 as WNHNN and CDR2 as SYGVQD (reference sequence). The length of the CDR3 is 17 residues. With 5 bases clipped from V and 1 base from J, the junction kept 10 bases outside the gene matches. CDR3 sequence: CASSCLAGLRAKNIQYF. Written as DNA, the CDR3 is TGCGCCAGCAGTTGCCTAGCGGGCCTGAGGGCCAAAAACATTCAGTACTTC.

This chain links TRBV7-2 with TRBJ2-7; 7 bases are a match to TRBD2. Germline CDR1 SGHTA, CDR2 FQGNSA. Trimming cost V 1 base and J 1 base; bases outside gene matches: 10. The CDR3 spans 17 residues. In DNA form, the CDR3 reads TGTGCCAGCAGCTTAGGAACCGCTAGCGGCAGATCCTACGAGCAGTACGTC. Its protein product is CASSLGTASGRSYEQYV.

V usage is TRBV1 and J usage is TRBJ2-7; TRBD1 is taken as the D call from the table, unchecked against the DNA. TRBV1 is flagged as a pseudogene. CDR3 length equals 16 residues. CDR3: CTSSRDLAGGSYEQYV. CDR3 in DNA: TGCACCAGCAGCCGAGATTTGGCAGGGGGCTCATACGAGCAGTACGTC.

The chain employs TRBV14 and TRBJ1-1; D not resolved. CDR1 is SGHDN, CDR2 FVKESK, per germline. This CDR3 region has 12 residues. Trimming pared 2 bases from V and 3 bases from J, leaving 4 bases between. CDR3 protein: CASSQIYTEAFF. CDR3 coding DNA: TGTGCCAGCAGCCAAATATACACTGAAGCTTTCTTT.

The chain links TRBV4-3 to TRBJ2-7; no clear D. Germline V gives CDR1 LGHNA, CDR2 YSLEER. V dropped 6 bases and J dropped 5 bases, with 17 bases sitting between them. This CDR3 is built from 14 residues. The CDR3 region is CASRSRVVTHEQYV. CDR3 DNA: TGCGCCAGCAGGTCCCGAGTGGTCACCCACGAGCAGTACGTC.

The V call is TRBV5-5, the J call TRBJ2-5, with D hard to call. The length of the CDR3 is 14 residues. Germline loops: CDR1 SGHKS, CDR2 YYEKEE (reference sequence). V lost 0 bases and J lost 5, with 11 bases in between. The CDR3, as DNA: TGTGCCAGCAGCTTGGAACCATATCCGGAGACCCAGTACTTC. Encoded protein: CASSLEPYPETQYF.

The chain carries TRBV6-2 or TRBV6-3 and TRBJ1-6; D might be TRBD1 (5 bases). This CDR3 has 21 amino acids. V shed 0 bases and J shed 0 bases, with 21 bases lying between them. Germline loops: CDR1 MNHEY, CDR2 SVGEGT. The CDR3 DNA follows: TGTGCCAGCAGTTACTCGGGAAATCGGGACGGGTTAAGCTCCTATAATTCACCCCTCCACTTT. Amino acids: CASSYSGNRDGLSSYNSPLHF.

This clone was found a few times. The genes are TRBV6-6 and TRBJ1-2, with a possible D match to TRBD1 (5 bases). Germline CDR1 MNHNY, CDR2 SVGAGI (reference sequence). The ends were cut back, 0 bases at V and 7 bases at J, with 12 bases in the middle. CDR3 size: 14 residues. In DNA form, the CDR3 reads TGTGCCAGCAGTTACTCGGAGGGGACCAGTGGCTACACCTTC. Translation gives CASSYSEGTSGYTF.

V gene TRBV13 combines with J gene TRBJ2-7; a possible D gene is TRBD2 (5 bases). Germline CDR1 reads PRHDT; CDR2 reads FYEKMQ (reference sequence). The CDR3 is 14 residues long. The V gene lost 4 bases and the J gene lost 3 bases, with 13 bases spanning the gap. The CDR3 nucleotides are TGTGCCAGCAGCTCGGGATCGGACGGCTACGAGCAGTACTTC. Translation gives CASSSGSDGYEQYF.

The chain is built from TRBV7-8 and TRBJ2-5; either TRBD1 or TRBD2 may supply D (5 bases each). Germline V gene lookup returns CDR1 SGHVS and CDR2 FQNEAQ. There are 18 residues in the CDR3. The ends were cut back, 1 base at V and 1 base at J, with 19 bases in the middle. CDR3 protein: CASSLVWGSETPQETQYF. CDR3 DNA sequence: TGTGCCAGCAGCTTAGTGTGGGGGAGTGAAACTCCCCAAGAGACCCAGTACTTC.

The chain is built from TRBV3-1 (or the pseudogene TRBV3-2) and TRBJ1-5; D is unclear. The CDR3 is 14 residues long. CDR1 is LGHDT, CDR2 YNNKEL, per germline (reference sequence). The ends were cut back, 5 bases at V and 9 bases at J, with 17 bases in the middle. DNA for the CDR3: TGTGCCAGCAGCTCCGGCCCGTTAGGTCCGCCCCAGCATTTT. Translated, it gives CASSSGPLGPPQHF.

This rearrangement joins TRBV18 to TRBJ1-2; D is perhaps TRBD1 (5 bases). V was pared by 2 bases and J by 0 bases, with 7 bases between. CDR3 size: 14 residues. In germline, CDR1 is KGHSH, CDR2 LQKENI. The chain's CDR3 is CASSPDSSNYGYTF. In DNA, the CDR3 is TGTGCCAGCTCACCAGACAGTTCTAACTATGGCTACACCTTC.

V gene TRBV10-1 combines with J gene TRBJ2-3; D is perhaps TRBD1 or TRBD2 (5 bases each). The ends were cut back, 4 bases at V and 10 bases at J, with 18 bases in the middle. Germline CDR1 WNHNN, CDR2 SYGVQD (reference sequence). The CDR3 has 14 amino acids. This CDR3 reads CASSVLGAQGAQYF. The CDR3 bases are TGCGCCAGCAGTGTACTCGGGGCGCAGGGTGCGCAGTATTTT.

The CDR3 DNA follows: TGTGCCAGCAGCCAGAAGAGTAGGCCGTTGCACCTGATACCCTACGAGCAGTACTTC. Its protein is CASSQKSRPLHLIPYEQYF. The rearrangement uses TRBV4-2 and TRBJ2-7, with D hard to call. The CDR3 totals 19 residues. Trimming cost V 3 bases and J 2 bases, with 26 bases left between them. Per germline, CDR1 LGHNA and CDR2 YNFKEQ.